The 22 T cell receptor beta chains reported below all come from one sample, sequenced in a study of vaccination and CD4 T cells after COVID-19. Their antigen targets remain unknown. This sample's treatment: roughly ten-day PBMC culture with coronavirus spike peptide pools or control peptides (ViraFEST assay). The Oncomine TCR Beta short-read assay sequenced DNA from cultured CD4+ T cells. TCRdb reprocessed the PCR reads via MiXCR and lists one record per CDR3 protein. The profile shows 11,000 to 15,000 distinct CDR3 sequences, around 58% of them singletons. Material for sequencing was CD4+ T cells from blood, cultured in vitro. These receptors all come from a human donor who had recovered from COVID-19.

In DNA, the CDR3 is TGTGCCAGCAGCTTAGAAATAGGTTTGGTGAATCAGCCCCAGCATTTT. Its translation is CASSLEIGLVNQPQHF. The V and J genes are TRBV7-2 and TRBJ1-5; D gene uncertain. Per the germline V gene, CDR1 is SGHTA and CDR2 is FQGNSA. Trimming removed 1 base from V and 4 bases from J, with 14 bases in between. This CDR3 region has 16 residues.

The CDR3 loop is CATIDAGGHQETQYF. Here the CDR3 DNA reads TGTGCCACGATCGACGCCGGGGGTCACCAAGAGACCCAGTACTTC. The genes are TRBV10-3 and TRBJ2-5, with D perhaps TRBD2 (6 bases). The CDR3 is 15 residues long. V gave up 10 bases and J gave up 0 bases, with 18 bases separating them. Germline values: CDR1 ENHRY, CDR2 SYGVKD.

The genes are TRBV15 and TRBJ2-7; 10 bases fit TRBD2. Per germline, CDR1 LNHNV and CDR2 YYDKDF (reference sequence). CDR3 length: 16 amino acids. The J segment lost 2 bases and the V segment lost 0 bases, leaving 4 bases of the junction unmatched. The CDR3 bases are TGTGCCACCAGCAGAGATCCCCTAGCGGGGGCCTACGAGCAGTACTTC. Residues: CATSRDPLAGAYEQYF.

The chain carries TRBV19 and TRBJ1-4; weak D call: TRBD1 (6 bases). Germline-derived CDR1 and CDR2 are LNHDA and SQIVND (reference sequence). V lost 6 bases to trimming and J lost 2 bases, with 16 bases between them. This CDR3 spans 16 amino acids. The CDR3 DNA follows: TGTGCCAGTAGGTCGATACAGGGCGCGACTAATGAAAAACTGTTTTTT. Translated, it gives CASRSIQGATNEKLFF.

The chain combines TRBV25-1 with TRBJ1-6, with D hard to call. This CDR3 spans 12 amino acids. Looked up from germline, CDR1 is MGHDK and CDR2 is SYGVNS. With 5 bases removed from V and 13 bases from J, the gap between germline ends came to 12 bases. DNA for the CDR3: TGTGCCAGCAGTAAGCCGGGCTCTCCCCTCCACTTT. As protein: CASSKPGSPLHF. Variable domain in full (rest from reference TRBV25-1 and TRBJ1-6): EADIYQTPRYLVIGTGKKITLECSQTMGHDKMYWYQQDPGMELHLIHYSYGVNSTEKGDLSSESTVSRIRTEHFPLTLESARPSHTSQYLCASSKPGSPLHFGNGTRLTVT.

V is TRBV9 and J is TRBJ2-7; no clear D. Germline V gene data show CDR1 as SGDLS and CDR2 as YYNGEE. This CDR3 has 13 amino acids. Between the trimmed V and J ends, which lost 0 bases and 5 bases, there was a span of 9 bases. The CDR3 DNA sequence: TGTGCCAGCAGCGTAGGTTTGGACGACGAGCAGTACTTC. Translation: CASSVGLDDEQYF.

This chain connects TRBV19 to TRBJ1-5; possible D gene TRBD1, 5 bases. Looked up from germline, CDR1 is LNHDA and CDR2 is SQIVND (reference sequence). V lost 8 bases and J 4 bases, leaving 15 bases between the germline ends. CDR3 length: 14 amino acids. The CDR3 protein is CASAGPSINQPQHF. The CDR3 DNA follows: TGTGCCAGTGCGGGACCGTCGATAAATCAGCCCCAGCATTTT. Using reference TRBV19 and TRBJ1-5 for the parts outside the CDR3, the full variable domain is DGGITQSPKYLFRKEGQNVTLSCEQNLNHDAMYWYRQDPGQGLRLIYYSQIVNDFQKGDIAEGYSVSREKKESFPLTVTSAQKNPTAFYLCASAGPSINQPQHFGDGTRLSIL.

This clonotype showed up just a few times. The gene calls are TRBV7-8 and TRBJ2-5; 12 bases agree with TRBD2. Unmatched junction bases numbered 12, after V lost 5 bases and J lost 2 bases. The CDR3 spans 18 residues. Germline-derived CDR1 and CDR2 are SGHVS and FQNEAQ. This chain's CDR3 is CASSRTLAGGSGQETQYF. CDR3 in DNA: TGTGCCAGCAGCCGCACGCTAGCGGGAGGGTCGGGTCAAGAGACCCAGTACTTC.

V usage is TRBV5-4 and J usage is TRBJ1-1; no definite D call. The CDR3 sequence is 16 residues long. Trimming shortened V by 4 bases and J by 0 bases, and 16 bases separated the two germline ends. The germline gives CDR1 SGHNT, CDR2 YYREEE (reference sequence). This CDR3 reads CASSPGEGTMNTEAFF. Written as DNA, the CDR3 is TGTGCCAGCAGCCCCGGGGAGGGAACTATGAACACTGAAGCTTTCTTT.

V usage is TRBV27 and J usage is TRBJ1-2; the D gene is possibly TRBD1 (6 bases). The V gene lost 6 bases and the J gene lost 6 bases, with 17 bases spanning the gap. The CDR3 has 14 residues. CDR1 and CDR2 from the germline V gene are MNHEY and SMNVEV (reference sequence). CDR3 nucleotides: TGTGCCAGCAGGACGGAACAGGGTGGTGATGGCTACACCTTC. It specifies CASRTEQGGDGYTF.

The chain carries TRBV7-2 and TRBJ2-5; 10 nucleotides match TRBD2. CDR3 length: 17 residues. The germline V gene has CDR1 SGHTA and CDR2 FQGNSA. V was clipped by 5 bases and J by 4 bases; unmatched bases: 13. The CDR3 reads CASSAHRLAGGLETQYF. Written as DNA, the CDR3 is TGTGCCAGCAGCGCTCATCGACTAGCGGGTGGACTAGAGACCCAGTACTTC. The complete variable domain, with remaining parts taken from reference TRBV7-2 and TRBJ2-5, reads GAGVSQSPSNKVTEKGKDVELRCDPISGHTALYWYRQSLGQGLEFLIYFQGNSAPDKSGLPSDRFSAERTGGSVSTLTIQRTQQEDSAVYLCASSAHRLAGGLETQYFGPGTRLLVL.

This chain links TRBV6-1 with TRBJ1-1; D not certain. From germline, CDR1 is MNHNS and CDR2 SASEGT. V was clipped by 7 bases and J by 4 bases, with 10 bases between them. The CDR3 contains 12 residues. The CDR3 reads CASKGSTTEAFF. CDR3 DNA sequence: TGTGCCAGCAAGGGCAGTACCACTGAAGCTTTCTTT.

On this clonotype itself: It is unclear where the CDR3 begins or ends on the DNA, so no DNA is shown, and the CDR3 is as TCRdb lists it. This chain uses TRBV2 with TRBJ2-5; the D call TRBD1 from the table was never checked on the DNA. The CDR3 has 13 amino acids, counting both end residues. CDR1 is SNHLY, CDR2 FYNNEI, per germline. This CDR3 reads CASILDREKTQYF.

The chain couples TRBV6-5 to TRBJ2-3; 12 bases align to TRBD2. J was trimmed by 3 bases and V by 4 bases; bases with no gene match: 2. Looked up from germline, CDR1 is MNHEY and CDR2 is SVGAGI. CDR3 length: 15 amino acids. The CDR3 sequence is CASSSGLAGTDTQYF. The DNA of the CDR3 is TGTGCCAGCAGTTCCGGACTAGCGGGAACAGATACGCAGTATTTT.

Turning to this clonotype: Germline and junction disagree at one end, which may indicate a read error. CDR3 nucleotides: TGCAGCGTTGTGGGTGGCGAGGGGACCCTTTTTTTT. The encoded protein is CSVVGGEGTLFF. The chain employs TRBV29-1 and TRBJ2-3; D tentatively fits TRBD1 or TRBD2 (5 bases each). This CDR3 region has 12 residues. Germline V gives CDR1 SQVTM, CDR2 ANQGSEA.

This clonotype was counted once. The genes are TRBV5-6 and TRBJ1-6, with D possibly being TRBD1 (6 bases). Looked up from germline, CDR1 is SGHDT and CDR2 is YYEEEE. The CDR3 length is 16 residues. V lost 3 bases and J lost 2, with 12 bases in between. The chain's CDR3 is CASSWGHPTYNSPLHF. CDR3 DNA sequence: TGTGCCAGCAGCTGGGGACATCCAACCTATAATTCACCCCTCCACTTT.

The chain links TRBV29-1 to TRBJ1-5; perhaps TRBD1 as D (6 bases). Trimming pared 6 bases from V and 4 bases from J, leaving 13 bases between. Germline values: CDR1 SQVTM, CDR2 ANQGSEA. The length of the CDR3 is 13 residues. CDR3 sequence (DNA): TGCAGCGTCCTCGGGGGGCCTAATCAGCCCCAGCATTTT. Its translation is CSVLGGPNQPQHF.

This clonotype was recorded a few times. The chain is built from TRBV6-5 and TRBJ2-3; 7 positions match TRBD2. CDR1 and CDR2 from the germline V gene are MNHEY and SVGAGI. The CDR3 is made up of 15 amino acids. J lost 2 bases, V lost 2 bases, and 4 bases had no gene match. The CDR3 coding sequence is TGTGCCAGCAGTTACGGGAGGGAGGCCACAGATACGCAGTATTTT. This gives the protein CASSYGREATDTQYF.

The chain recombines TRBV2 with TRBJ1-1; D not certain. Germline CDR1 SNHLY, CDR2 FYNNEI. The V end lost 1 base, the J end lost 7 bases, and 4 bases lay between the germline ends. The CDR3 is made up of 11 amino acids. This CDR3 reads CASSEGSEAFF. In DNA, the CDR3 is TGTGCCAGCAGTGAAGGAAGTGAAGCTTTCTTT.

The rearrangement joins TRBV28 to TRBJ1-2; maybe TRBD1 (6 bases). This CDR3 comprises 15 residues. The germline gives CDR1 MDHEN, CDR2 SYDVKM. The V gene lost 3 bases and the J gene lost 3 bases, with 14 bases spanning the gap. CDR3 protein: CASSFVLGGDYGYTF. CDR3 in DNA: TGTGCCAGCAGTTTTGTTCTGGGGGGCGACTATGGCTACACCTTC.

The chain employs TRBV20-1 and TRBJ2-7; possibly TRBD2 for D (7 bases). Germline V lookup: CDR1 DFQATT, CDR2 SNEGSKA (reference sequence). CDR3 length equals 14 residues. This CDR3 reads CSPNGPGGINEQYF. CDR3 DNA sequence: TGCAGCCCCAACGGGCCGGGGGGCATCAACGAGCAGTACTTC.

The CDR3: CASKDRGAYNSPLHF. CDR3 in DNA: TGTGCCAGTAAGGACAGGGGTGCCTATAATTCACCCCTCCACTTT. The gene calls are TRBV19 and TRBJ1-6; 9 positions agree with TRBD1. This CDR3 is 15 amino acids long. Germline V lookup: CDR1 LNHDA, CDR2 SQIVND (reference sequence). V trimming: 7 bases; J trimming: 2 bases; junction bases outside the gene matches: 3.